This TCR beta chain was observed in a study of T cell responses to AZD1222 COVID-19 vaccine. Whole-study results and caveats: Repertoires in all cases were sampled only once the peak T cell response had passed. After two AZD1222 doses, spike-specific TCR breadth and depth rose versus day 0. Dominant CD4 TCR responses targeted spike regions 160-218 and 743-854.

Germline V CDR1 and CDR2: MGHRA, YSYEKL. V dropped 3 bases and J dropped 2 bases, with 10 bases sitting between them. CDR3 size: 14 residues. Produced via immunoSEQ multiplex PCR; TCRdb's table is partial and in-frame only. The table includes under 100,000 clones, 88% detected once. A remark on this clone: Its antigen is as yet unknown.

The starting material was peripheral blood, obtained on day 0 of AZD1222 vaccination. J is TRBJ1-2 and V is TRBV4-1; no clear D gene. This sequence originates from an adult in good health. The DNA for the CDR3 is TGCGCCAGCAGCCAGGCAGACATGAACTATGGCTACACCTTC. Translating gives CASSQADMNYGYTF.